This T cell receptor (beta chain) was sequenced during a study of blood T cell repertoires in COVID-19. As for the study in general: Material from acute and convalescent COVID-19 was sourced from the United States, Italy and Spain.

This CDR3 is 14 amino acids long. J lost 4 bases, V lost 1 base, and 3 bases had no gene match. CDR1 is MDHEN and CDR2 is SYDVKM in the germline V gene. Under the authors' procedure: Cell counts per sample came from amplifying reference gene primers. Clones were read by immunoSEQ multiplex PCR, and TCRdb kept only the in-frame ones, dropping some. V and J calls and clone size are those listed in that table; D and trimming were worked out from the DNA. The sample yields about 160,000 clones, roughly 80% seen once. V gene TRBV28 combines with J gene TRBJ2-5; 7 bases map to TRBD2. Material: peripheral blood. The TCR comes from a man in his 70s with acute or convalescent COVID-19. The CDR3 DNA reads TGTGCCAGCAGTTTATTAGCGGGCTCAGAGACCCAGTACTTC. Its translation is CASSLLAGSETQYF. The complete variable domain, with remaining parts taken from reference TRBV28 and TRBJ2-5, reads DVKVTQSSRYLVKRTGEKVFLECVQDMDHENMFWYRQDPGLGLRLIYFSYDVKMKEKGDIPEGYSVSREKKERFSLILESASTNQTSMYLCASSLLAGSETQYFGPGTRLLVL.